This T cell receptor (beta chain) is from a study of post-analysis software for immune sequencing data (dated by TCRdb to 2015 to 2017). With respect to the entire study: The recorded disease courses included relapsing-remitting, secondary progressive and progressive-relapsing multiple sclerosis, and some patients had no subtype annotation. The patient repertoires were set against under 13 previously published healthy control repertoires from donors whose ages ranged from roughly 6 to 26 years. A subset of samples was prepared in parallel using single-end sample barcoding, then pooled and co-amplified after Illumina adapter ligation. Overall study outcomes, separate from this receptor: Several TRBV segments, including TRBV5-6, TRBV5-1 and TRBV20-1, were significantly more frequent in patients than controls. The multiple sclerosis patient group was slightly younger than the control group. Multiple sclerosis patients had significantly lower normalized Chao1 diversity than controls, a result that suggests substantial peripheral T-cell clonal expansion. Direct clustering with F measure showed strong co-clustering of samples prepared in the same batch, prompting a batch-effect correction.

The CDR3 holds 22 amino acids from the cysteine to the phenylalanine. The only DNA kept is the CDR3, 66 bases in frame from the first base. CDR1 and CDR2 were assigned from the germline V gene (reference sequence) as SGHAT and FQDESV. V is cut back by 0 bases and J by 8 bases, with 22 bases in the junction unmatched. TCR beta repertoires were profiled from peripheral blood of roughly twelve young patients with multiple sclerosis to demonstrate the VDJtools post-analysis software. The multiple sclerosis patients were children and adolescents ranging in age from about 6 to 17 years. The library came from PCR. The data were produced on an Illumina HiSeq 2500. To reduce PCR and sequencing biases, unique molecular identifiers were built into the TCR beta cDNA libraries. Per 1 to 10 million input T cells, roughly 0.5 million cDNA molecules were obtained, such that each molecule approximated one T cell. The patient libraries were prepared and sequenced using the same protocol as the earlier healthy control dataset. Samples belonging to the same batch were prepared together, multiplexed and sequenced on a shared HiSeq lane. The study's processing was this. Raw barcoded reads were processed with MIGEC, discarding single-read molecular identifier groups before consensus assembly and CDR3 extraction. VDJtools was used for post-analysis of the clonotype tables, with diversity normalized by down-sampling every dataset to the smallest sample size. To correct batch-related cross-sample contamination, repertoire overlap clustering matched CDR3 amino acid sequences but not nucleotide sequences. The raw public reads went through TCRdb reprocessing: fastp at Q25, MiXCR clone calling, in-frame beta chains kept. Each CDR3 protein appears once, grouped with its most common genes and DNA. These V and J calls are TCRdb output, not the study's own analysis. Across this sample there are approximately 730,000 distinct CDR3 sequences, with about half seen only once. The ten top clones hold roughly 4.9% of the sample.

This clonotype was counted between two and nine times. Its antigen specificity is not known. Base qualities are missing; no much larger clone stands one base away. The sequenced sample was blood. The chain is encoded by TRBV11-1 joined to TRBJ2-1, and TRBD2 matches 13 of the central bases. The clonotype originates from a girl aged 5 to 17 with multiple sclerosis. In nucleotide form, the sequence is TGTGCCAGCAGCTTAGCGCTCCGGGGGGCAGGGACTAGCGGGAAGAGGTTCCATGAGCAGTTCTTC. This yields the protein CASSLALRGAGTSGKRFHEQFF.